A single sample is the source of the 3 T cell receptor delta chains below, sequenced in a study of gamma-delta chains in newborns, infants, children. TCRdb reprocessed the reads through CATT. Here the sample spans 4,500 to 6,000 delta-chain clones, roughly 3.3% being singletons. Material for sequencing was blood. These TCRs come from a child who was a newborn, infant or young child, either healthy, febrile or measles-vaccinated (not recorded which).

Note on this clone: This specimen includes other DNA sequences encoding the same CDR3. The gene calls are TRAV29/DV5 and TRDJ2, with 11 bases lining up with TRDD3. V shed 0 bases, J shed 5 bases, and the junction held 6 bases outside the gene matches. The CDR3 runs to 16 residues. Germline CDR1 is NSMFDY and CDR2 is ISSIKDK. CDR3 in DNA: TGTGCAGCAAGCGAAGCCCTGGGGGATACAACAGCACAACTCTTCTTT. This translates into CAASEALGDTTAQLFF.

The J gene is TRDJ3, the V gene TRDV2; 13 bases are a match to TRDD3. J lost 2 bases, V lost 3 bases, and 6 bases had no gene match. The germline CDR1 and CDR2 sequences are GEAIGNYY and EKD. This CDR3 is built from 19 residues. The CDR3 DNA follows: TGTGCCTGTGACCGAACTGGGGGATACGGCACCTGGGACACCCGACAGATGTTTTTC. This translates into CACDRTGGYGTWDTRQMFF.

This clone appeared a few times. The rearrangement links TRDV2 to TRDJ3; 12 bases map to TRDD3. Germline CDR1 reads GEAIGNYY; CDR2 reads EKD. The CDR3 totals 18 residues. V dropped 1 base and J dropped 5; count of bases not matched to a gene: 5. The CDR3 loop is CACDTYWGIHRDTRQMFF. The CDR3, as DNA: TGTGCCTGTGACACGTACTGGGGGATACACCGGGACACCCGACAGATGTTTTTC.